This T cell receptor (beta chain) came from a study of CD8+ T cells in alopecia areata. Study-level information: Treated patients swallowed 5 to 10 mg of oral tofacitinib twice daily. The study, taken as a whole, reports: Against the mouse data, patients shared TCRs less clearly, possibly for HLA reasons. For lesional scalp, especially alopecia totalis/universalis, clonality was higher than in normal scalp.

The V and J ends lost 2 bases and 4 bases respectively, with 14 bases between them. The CDR3 has 14 residues. CDR1 GTSNPN and CDR2 SVGIG come from the germline V gene (reference sequence). In each case, RNA was isolated and then reverse transcribed into cDNA as the sequencing template. Profiling relied on immunoSEQ multiplex PCR, and the TCRdb table lists in-frame clones only, not all of them. In the table there are roughly 150,000 clones, about three fifths of which are singletons. Lesional scalp punch biopsies and peripheral blood were collected from alopecia areata patients. Comment on this clone: Its antigen is unidentified.

Sample: CD4+ T cells sorted from blood, taken at week 0. V gene TRBV30 combines with J gene TRBJ2-5, with D hard to call. The receptor's source is a human donor with alopecia areata. CDR3 DNA: TGTGCCTGGAGTAAAAATACTGGATCAGAGACCCAGTACTTC. Its protein is CAWSKNTGSETQYF.